This T cell receptor (beta chain) was identified in a study of blood T cells in healthy people across ages. For the study at large: Roughly one uniquely barcoded beta molecule per two T cells was captured. The study's findings and limits: As age increased, TCR beta diversity per million T cells fell in a roughly linear fashion.

This clonotype was detected ten times or more. Its antigen is undetermined. It was with a sample-barcoded 5' primer and a J-beta primer mix that a second PCR of roughly 7 to 11 cycles was run. TCRdb redid the calling of the 5' RACE reads with MiXCR, one entry per CDR3 protein. The sample carries approximately 1.5 million distinct CDR3 sequences, 34% recorded once. Collection of 8.5 to 10 milliliters of peripheral blood was performed for each donor. This CDR3 region has 16 residues. Germline-derived CDR1 and CDR2 are SGHRS and YFSETQ. Trimming cost V 4 bases and J 9 bases; bases outside gene matches: 10.

The receptor comes from a woman in her 30s in good health. V and J are TRBV5-1 and TRBJ2-1, with 13 bases that match TRBD2. The sample was blood. The CDR3 DNA reads as TGCGCCAGCAGCCGTGGGACTAGCGGGAAGAGTGGTGAGCAGTTCTTC. The encoded protein is CASSRGTSGKSGEQFF.